The sequence of this T cell receptor (beta chain) was determined in a study of blood T cell repertoires in COVID-19. As for the study in general: COVID-19 samples from acute and convalescent phases originated in the United States, Italy and Spain. The cDNA or gDNA used as material had been derived from T cells, B-cell-depleted T cells, or PBMCs.

With 0 bases removed from V and 1 base from J, the gap between germline ends came to 4 bases. Germline CDR1 and CDR2: LNHNV and YYDKDF (reference sequence). This CDR3 has 13 amino acids. This table comes from immunoSEQ multiplex PCR, and its TCRdb copy is limited to in-frame clones, with some not included. This sample has 110,000 to 150,000 clones, with about 76% found just once. The specimen sequenced was peripheral blood. The receptor was derived from a human donor in a cohort sampled during active COVID-19. The chain carries TRBV15 and TRBJ2-7; no clear D. Written as DNA, the CDR3 is TGTGCCACCAGCAGAGACAGGTCCTACGAGCAGTACTTC. Translation: CATSRDRSYEQYF.